This T cell receptor beta chain originates from a study of blood T cell repertoires in COVID-19. Overall study: The cDNA or gDNA used as material had been derived from T cells, B-cell-depleted T cells, or PBMCs.

Trimming removed 10 bases from V and 8 bases from J, with 23 bases in between. CDR3 length: 15 residues. The V gene's germline CDR1 is LNHDA and CDR2 SQIVND (reference sequence). TCRdb keeps only in-frame clones here, not all; method: immunoSEQ multiplex PCR. Of fewer than 250,000 clones listed, around 85% were seen once; the top ten hold 0.7% to 0.8%. This clone is a singleton in its sample. This TCR derives from a woman in her 70s with acute or convalescent COVID-19. The chain has TRBV19 and TRBJ1-4; the D gene is possibly TRBD1 (6 bases). The sequenced sample was peripheral blood. The CDR3 protein is CATSHYRAGFEKLFF. CDR3 DNA: TGTGCCACCAGTCACTACAGGGCGGGCTTCGAAAAACTGTTTTTT.